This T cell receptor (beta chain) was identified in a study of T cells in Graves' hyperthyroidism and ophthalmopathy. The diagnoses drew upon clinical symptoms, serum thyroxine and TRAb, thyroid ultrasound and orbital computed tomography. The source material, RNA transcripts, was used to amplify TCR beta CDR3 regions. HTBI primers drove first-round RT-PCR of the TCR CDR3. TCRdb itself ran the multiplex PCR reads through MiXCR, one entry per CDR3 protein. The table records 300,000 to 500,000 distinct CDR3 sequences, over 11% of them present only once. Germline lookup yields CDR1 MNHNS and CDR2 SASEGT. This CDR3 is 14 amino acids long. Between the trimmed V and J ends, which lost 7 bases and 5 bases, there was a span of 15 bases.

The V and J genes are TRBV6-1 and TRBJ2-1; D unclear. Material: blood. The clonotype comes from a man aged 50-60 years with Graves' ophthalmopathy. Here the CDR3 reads CASTLVGGNNEQFF. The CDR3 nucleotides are TGTGCCAGCACCTTGGTTGGTGGAAACAATGAGCAGTTCTTC.